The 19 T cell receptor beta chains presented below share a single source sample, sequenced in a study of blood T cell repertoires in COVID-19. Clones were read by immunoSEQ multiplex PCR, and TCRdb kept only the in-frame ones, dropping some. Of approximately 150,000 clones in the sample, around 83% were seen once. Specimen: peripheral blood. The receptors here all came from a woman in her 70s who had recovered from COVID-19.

The CDR3 here is CASSTGLAVQETQYF. The DNA for the CDR3 is TGTGCCAGCTCAACCGGACTAGCGGTTCAAGAGACCCAGTACTTC. The chain has TRBV6-5 and TRBJ2-5; 10 nucleotides align to TRBD2. This CDR3 has 15 amino acids. CDR1 is MNHEY and CDR2 is SVGAGI in the germline V gene. Unmatched junction bases numbered 8, after V lost 8 bases and J lost 2 bases.

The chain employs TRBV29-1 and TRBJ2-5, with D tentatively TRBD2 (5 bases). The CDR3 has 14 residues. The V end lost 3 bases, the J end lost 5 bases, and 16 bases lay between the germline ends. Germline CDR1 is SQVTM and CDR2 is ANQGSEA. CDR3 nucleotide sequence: TGCAGCGTTGAGAGGGCGGACCTAGGGGAGACCCAGTACTTC. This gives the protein CSVERADLGETQYF.

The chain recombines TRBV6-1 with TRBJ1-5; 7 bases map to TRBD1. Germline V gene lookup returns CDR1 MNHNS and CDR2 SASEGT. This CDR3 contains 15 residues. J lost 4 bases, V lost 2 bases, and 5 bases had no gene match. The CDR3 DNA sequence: TGTGCCAGCAGTGAATGGGCAGGGGGTAATCAGCCCCAGCATTTT. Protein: CASSEWAGGNQPQHF.

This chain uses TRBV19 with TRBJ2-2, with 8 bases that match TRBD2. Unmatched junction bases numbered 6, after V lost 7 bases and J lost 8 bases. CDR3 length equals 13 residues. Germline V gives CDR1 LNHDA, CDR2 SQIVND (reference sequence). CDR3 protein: CASTQRERGELFF. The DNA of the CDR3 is TGTGCCAGTACGCAGCGGGAGAGGGGGGAGCTGTTTTTT.

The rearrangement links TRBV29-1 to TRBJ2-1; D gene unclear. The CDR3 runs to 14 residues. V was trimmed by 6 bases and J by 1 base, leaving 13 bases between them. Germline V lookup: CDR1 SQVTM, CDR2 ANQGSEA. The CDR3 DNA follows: TGCAGCGTGAAGGTTCCGGGTTCCTACAATGAGCAGTTCTTC. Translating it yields CSVKVPGSYNEQFF.

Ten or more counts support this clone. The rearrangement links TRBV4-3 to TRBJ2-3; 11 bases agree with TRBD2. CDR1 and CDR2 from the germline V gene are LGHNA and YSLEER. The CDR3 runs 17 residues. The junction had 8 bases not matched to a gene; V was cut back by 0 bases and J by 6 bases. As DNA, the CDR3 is TGCGCCAGCAGCCAAGACGGGTCTAGCGGGAGGAGGGATACGCAGTATTTT. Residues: CASSQDGSSGRRDTQYF.

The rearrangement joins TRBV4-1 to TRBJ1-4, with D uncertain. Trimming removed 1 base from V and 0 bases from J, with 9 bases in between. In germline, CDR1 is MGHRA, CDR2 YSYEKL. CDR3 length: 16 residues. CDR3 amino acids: CASSQGLGATNEKLFF. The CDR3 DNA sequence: TGCGCCAGCAGCCAAGGGCTTGGAGCAACTAATGAAAAACTGTTTTTT.

The CDR3 loop is CASVGATGTSGDTQYF. Here the CDR3 DNA reads TGTGCCAGTGTCGGGGCGACCGGGACTAGTGGGGATACGCAGTATTTT. The V call is TRBV19, the J call TRBJ2-3; 8 bases are a match to TRBD2. The CDR3 sequence is 16 residues long. Germline lookup yields CDR1 LNHDA and CDR2 SQIVND (reference sequence). V trimming: 8 bases; J trimming: 6 bases; junction bases outside the gene matches: 16.

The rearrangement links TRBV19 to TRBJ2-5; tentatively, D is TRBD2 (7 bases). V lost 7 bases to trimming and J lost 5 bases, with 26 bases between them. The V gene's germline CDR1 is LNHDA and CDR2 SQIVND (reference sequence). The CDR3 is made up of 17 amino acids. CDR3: CASTSKARGGGVETQYF. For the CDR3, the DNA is TGTGCCAGTACCTCGAAGGCTCGAGGGGGAGGGGTTGAGACCCAGTACTTC.

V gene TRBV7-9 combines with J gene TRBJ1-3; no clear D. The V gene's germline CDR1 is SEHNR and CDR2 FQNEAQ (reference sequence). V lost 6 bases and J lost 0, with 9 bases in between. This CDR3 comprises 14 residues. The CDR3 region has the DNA TGTGCCAGCAGGGCTGCCCGCTCTGGAAACACCATATATTTT. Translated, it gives CASRAARSGNTIYF.

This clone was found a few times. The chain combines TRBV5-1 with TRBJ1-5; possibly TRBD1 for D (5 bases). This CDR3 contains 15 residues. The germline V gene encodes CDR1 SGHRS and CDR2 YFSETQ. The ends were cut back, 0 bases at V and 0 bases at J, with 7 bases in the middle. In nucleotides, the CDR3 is TGCGCCAGCAGCTTGGGGGGCCTTAGCAATCAGCCCCAGCATTTT. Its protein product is CASSLGGLSNQPQHF.

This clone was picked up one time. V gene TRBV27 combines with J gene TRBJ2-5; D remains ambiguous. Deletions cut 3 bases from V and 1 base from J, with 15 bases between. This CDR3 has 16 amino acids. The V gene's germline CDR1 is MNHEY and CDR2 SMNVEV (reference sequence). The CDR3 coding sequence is TGTGCCAGCAGTTTGTACCCCACCTACCCCCAAGAGACCCAGTACTTC. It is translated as CASSLYPTYPQETQYF.

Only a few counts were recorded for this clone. The CDR3 DNA follows: TGTGCCACCAGCAGAGCCAGGACAGGGATCAGCAATCAGCCCCAGCATTTT. Translating it yields CATSRARTGISNQPQHF. V and J are TRBV15 and TRBJ1-5; 8 bases match TRBD1. The V gene's germline CDR1 is LNHNV and CDR2 YYDKDF (reference sequence). The CDR3 extends over 17 amino acids. Trimming at V came to 1 base and at J to 1 base, leaving 6 bases not matched to a gene.

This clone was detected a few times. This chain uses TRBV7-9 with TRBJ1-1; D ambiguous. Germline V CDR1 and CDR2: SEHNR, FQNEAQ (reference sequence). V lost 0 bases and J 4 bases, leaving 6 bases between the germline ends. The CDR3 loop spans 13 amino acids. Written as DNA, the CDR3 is TGTGCCAGCAGCTTAGCCGGGGTCACTGAAGCTTTCTTT. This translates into CASSLAGVTEAFF.

The DNA for the CDR3 is TGTGCCACCAGTGATGCCCCGGGACAGGGGGCGGGGACAGATACGCAGTATTTT. Translation gives CATSDAPGQGAGTDTQYF. The chain combines TRBV24-1 with TRBJ2-3; 12 bases map to TRBD1. V gave up 3 bases and J gave up 3 bases; unmatched junction bases: 9. The CDR3 spans 18 residues. Germline CDR1 is KGHDR and CDR2 is SFDVKD.

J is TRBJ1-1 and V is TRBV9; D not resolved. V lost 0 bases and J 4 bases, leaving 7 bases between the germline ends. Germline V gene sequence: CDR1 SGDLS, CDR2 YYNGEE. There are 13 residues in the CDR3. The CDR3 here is CASSVGGLTEAFF. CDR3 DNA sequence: TGTGCCAGCAGCGTAGGAGGTCTCACTGAAGCTTTCTTT.

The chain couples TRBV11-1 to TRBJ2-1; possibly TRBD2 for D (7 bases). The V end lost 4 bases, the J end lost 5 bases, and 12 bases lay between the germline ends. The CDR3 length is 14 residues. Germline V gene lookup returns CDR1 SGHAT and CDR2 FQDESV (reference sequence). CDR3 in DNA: TGTGCCAGCAGCTGGGGGGGCGATCACAATGAGCAGTTCTTC. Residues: CASSWGGDHNEQFF.

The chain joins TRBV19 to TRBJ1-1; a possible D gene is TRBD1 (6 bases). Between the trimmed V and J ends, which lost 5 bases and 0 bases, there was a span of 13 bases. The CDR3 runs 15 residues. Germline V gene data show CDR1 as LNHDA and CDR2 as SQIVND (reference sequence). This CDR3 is CASSPRTELNTEAFF. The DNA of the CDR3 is TGTGCCAGTAGTCCGCGGACAGAGTTGAACACTGAAGCTTTCTTT.

This chain's CDR3 is CASSLAVTGGEQYF. The CDR3 nucleotides are TGTGCCAGCAGCTTAGCCGTGACAGGGGGCGAGCAGTACTTC. The V gene is TRBV7-7, the J gene TRBJ2-7; 9 bases fit TRBD1. The germline gives CDR1 SSHAT, CDR2 FNYEAQ (reference sequence). After removal of 0 bases from V and 6 bases from J, the junction contained 3 bases not matched to a gene. The CDR3 loop spans 14 amino acids.